The 15 T cell receptor beta chains given below trace back to one sample, sequenced in a study of HIV-infected patients and healthy controls. TCRdb reprocessed the 5' RACE reads with MiXCR, giving one entry per CDR3 protein. The sample lists approximately 64,000 distinct CDR3 sequences; about 19% were seen once. What was sequenced was CD4+ T cells from blood. The receptors were sampled from a human donor in good health.

The genes are TRBV11-1 and TRBJ2-7; D unclear. V was clipped by 5 bases and J by 0 bases, with 14 bases between them. The CDR3 is 15 residues long. Germline CDR1 is SGHAT and CDR2 is FQDESV (reference sequence). The CDR3 DNA reads as TGTGCCAGCAGCAACTTCCCTTTGCCCTCCTACGAGCAGTACTTC. Translating it yields CASSNFPLPSYEQYF.

This clonotype has a count of ten or more. The chain uses TRBV7-9 and TRBJ2-3, with unresolved D. The CDR3 has 13 amino acids. Germline V gives CDR1 SEHNR, CDR2 FQNEAQ (reference sequence). Trimming took off 1 base at V and 2 bases at J, with 4 bases between the two ends. CDR3 amino acids: CASSLVYTDTQYF. For the CDR3, the DNA is TGTGCCAGCAGCTTAGTTTACACAGATACGCAGTATTTT.

This clonotype has just a few counts. This chain joins TRBV7-2 and TRBJ1-4, with D unresolved. V lost 5 bases and J lost 2, with 18 bases in between. The CDR3 runs to 17 residues. CDR1 and CDR2 from the germline V gene are SGHTA and FQGNSA. The CDR3 DNA sequence: TGTGCCAGCAGCCAAAAATTGTTACGACCGACTAATGAAAAACTGTTTTTT. It codes for CASSQKLLRPTNEKLFF.

This clonotype was detected a few times. The rearrangement joins TRBV5-4 to TRBJ2-1; D unresolved. From germline, CDR1 is SGHNT and CDR2 YYREEE (reference sequence). This CDR3 contains 15 residues. The ends were cut back, 1 base at V and 0 bases at J, with 8 bases in the middle. As DNA, the CDR3 is TGTGCCAGCAGCTTGACCTCCGCCTCCTACAATGAGCAGTTCTTC. Its translation: CASSLTSASYNEQFF.

The rearrangement uses TRBV3-1 and TRBJ2-3; D is ambiguous. CDR1 is LGHDT, CDR2 YNNKEL, per germline (reference sequence). The CDR3 runs to 13 residues. V was trimmed by 2 bases and J by 1 base, leaving 4 bases between them. The CDR3 sequence is CASSQRGTDTQYF. CDR3 in DNA: TGTGCCAGCAGCCAAAGGGGCACAGATACGCAGTATTTT.

This clonotype was counted many times. The chain has TRBV9 and TRBJ2-1; 9 bases line up with TRBD2. The CDR3 consists of 16 residues. The V segment lost 6 bases and the J segment 9 bases; nucleotides outside the gene matches: 16. In germline, CDR1 is SGDLS, CDR2 YYNGEE. The DNA for the CDR3 is TGTGCCAGCACGAAACTAGCGGGCGGATTTTCCGGTGAGCAGTTCTTC. Its protein product is CASTKLAGGFSGEQFF.

This clonotype was seen a few times. The chain employs TRBV6-5 and TRBJ2-6; the match to TRBD2 covers 12 bases. The CDR3 is made up of 18 amino acids. Losses at the gene ends were 6 bases for V and 0 bases for J; bases not matched to a gene: 6. Germline V gene data show CDR1 as MNHEY and CDR2 as SVGAGI. This CDR3 reads CASRLLAGGISGANVLTF. In DNA form, the CDR3 reads TGTGCCAGCAGGCTCCTAGCGGGAGGGATCTCTGGGGCCAACGTCCTGACTTTC.

The chain recombines TRBV6-1 with TRBJ2-7; D unclear. Deletions cut 5 bases from V and 7 bases from J, with 12 bases between. CDR1 is MNHNS, CDR2 SASEGT, per germline. The length of the CDR3 is 12 residues. CDR3: CASSSVSWEQYF. The DNA of the CDR3 is TGTGCCAGCAGTTCGGTTTCATGGGAGCAGTACTTC.

This clonotype occurred many times. The chain employs TRBV7-2 and TRBJ2-3; D perhaps matches TRBD2 (6 bases). CDR1 and CDR2 (germline): SGHTA, FQGNSA. The CDR3 is made up of 15 amino acids. V was pared by 2 bases and J by 6 bases, with 15 bases between. CDR3 region: CASSLLGGATDTQYF. CDR3 sequence (DNA): TGTGCCAGCAGCTTATTAGGCGGGGCGACGGATACGCAGTATTTT.

This clonotype has ten or more counts. The chain recombines TRBV7-8 with TRBJ2-7; 10 positions agree with TRBD2. In germline, CDR1 is SGHVS, CDR2 FQNEAQ. After removal of 5 bases from V and 0 bases from J, the junction contained 13 bases not matched to a gene. This CDR3 spans 18 amino acids. The CDR3 loop reads CASSRDFTSGTDSYEQYF. In DNA, the CDR3 is TGTGCCAGCAGCCGGGACTTCACTAGCGGGACTGACTCCTACGAGCAGTACTTC. The variable domain in full, with the rest retrieved from reference TRBV7-8 and TRBJ2-7, is GAGVSQSPRYKVAKRGQDVALRCDPISGHVSLFWYQQALGQGPEFLTYFQNEAQLDKSGLPSDRFFAERPEGSVSTLKIQRTQQEDSAVYLCASSRDFTSGTDSYEQYFGPGTRLTVT.

This chain connects TRBV6-6 to TRBJ2-7; tentatively, D is TRBD1 or TRBD2 (6 bases each). V was trimmed by 2 bases and J by 7 bases, leaving 15 bases between them. Germline V gene lookup returns CDR1 MNHNY and CDR2 SVGAGI (reference sequence). The length of the CDR3 is 14 residues. CDR3 residues: CASSYETRRGEQYF. CDR3 nucleotide sequence: TGTGCCAGCAGTTACGAGACTCGGAGGGGGGAGCAGTACTTC.

This clonotype was picked up many times. The genes are TRBV18 and TRBJ1-5, with D uncertain. Germline V gene lookup returns CDR1 KGHSH and CDR2 LQKENI. The CDR3 extends over 13 amino acids. The germline V and J ends were trimmed by 6 bases and 2 bases, with 8 bases remaining between them. The CDR3 sequence: CASSLDGNQPQHF. The CDR3 DNA reads TGTGCCAGCTCCTTGGACGGCAATCAGCCCCAGCATTTT.

This clonotype was found a few times. The V call is TRBV6-2 or TRBV6-3, the J call TRBJ2-3; tentative D call: TRBD1 (6 bases). This CDR3 is built from 13 residues. V gave up 4 bases and J gave up 8 bases, with 13 bases separating them. Looked up from germline, CDR1 is MNHEY and CDR2 is SVGEGT. The CDR3 spells CASSSTGVGTQYF. In DNA, the CDR3 is TGTGCCAGCAGTTCGACAGGCGTCGGTACGCAGTATTTT.

The sample holds a few counts of this clonotype. The rearrangement uses TRBV30 and TRBJ2-7; 7 nucleotides agree with TRBD2. The J segment lost 7 bases and the V segment lost 2 bases, leaving 2 bases of the junction unmatched. Germline assignment: CDR1 GTSNPN and CDR2 SVGIG (reference sequence). CDR3 length: 11 residues. The CDR3 coding sequence is TGTGCCTGGAGTCGTAGCGGGGAGCAGTACTTC. Its protein is CAWSRSGEQYF.

The V gene is TRBV6-2 or TRBV6-3, the J gene TRBJ1-5; maybe TRBD1 (6 bases). The V end was cut by 3 bases, the J end by 2 bases, with 14 bases between. The V gene's germline CDR1 is MNHEY and CDR2 SVGEGT. This CDR3 contains 16 residues. CDR3 nucleotide sequence: TGTGCCAGCAGTTATAGCCAGGGGACGGGCAATCAGCCCCAGCATTTT. Translating it yields CASSYSQGTGNQPQHF.